The present T cell receptor beta chain was sequenced within a study of blood T cells in healthy people across ages (dated by TCRdb to the mid-2010s). For the study in its entirety: In model experiments, template switching captured roughly one uniquely barcoded TCR beta cDNA molecule for every two T cells. For two donors (one aged 18 to 30 and one aged 80 or older), the study analyzed two additional independent replicas of 1 million unique cDNA reads from the same blood draw. Four age groups were formed from the donors: young (average roughly 15 years), middle-aged (approximately 39), aged (62) and long-lived (about 80). Donors of different ages were randomly distributed across sequencing lanes to avoid experimental bias. Age-related changes in TCR beta repertoire diversity were measured in the study by deep sequencing normalized with unique cDNA molecular identifiers. The paper as a whole reports these results and caveats: Bulk unsorted PBMC profiling prevented conclusive comparison of naive and antigen-experienced compartments. A strong correlation was found between observed TCR beta diversity and the percentage of naive T cells measured by flow cytometry. Because donor CMV infection status was unknown, age-related changes in expanded clonotypes were potentially confounded. As age increased, observed TCR beta diversity per million T cells dropped in a roughly linear way, and a significant reduction was already evident by age 40. Estimates of total diversity based on one million sequenced T cells were regarded as lower bounds and as underestimates. The long-lived group showed more naive CD4+ T cells, fewer expanded clones and increased TCR diversity than the aged group, suggesting age selection.

The 40 or so donors, aged 6 to 90 years, were systemically healthy Caucasian individuals from Russia. Each donor gave 8 to 10 milliliters of peripheral blood, drawn into EDTA-treated Vacutainer tubes. Ficoll-Paque density-gradient centrifugation was used to isolate PBMCs, with at least 7 million obtained per sample. Total RNA was extracted from PBMCs with Trizol reagent, with at least 5.5 micrograms obtained per sample. For every donor, an aliquot of PBMCs went through flow cytometry to measure the percentages of naive CD45RAhigh/CD27high T cells. Comments on this clonotype: Its binding antigen is unknown. No much larger clonotype is one base removed from it; base qualities were not supplied.

Libraries were prepared through 5' RACE. Instrument on record: Illumina HiSeq 2500. A second roughly 6 to 12 cycle PCR used a sample-barcoded 5' primer and a J-beta primer mix. A unique molecular identifier was introduced onto each TCR beta cDNA molecule by a template-switch 5' adaptor carrying 12 random nucleotides. Each sample yielded at least 2.5 million CDR3-containing paired-end reads. First-strand cDNA synthesis was performed from all RNA using the Mint cDNA synthesis kit, with priming by a TRBC-specific oligonucleotide. Following uracil-DNA glycosylase treatment, all cDNA underwent a first 18-cycle PCR with the universal primers M1SS and BC2_uni_R. The published analysis was carried out like this. For normalization, 1 million high-quality reads were randomly selected from each sample, with every read carrying a distinct molecular identifier. Reads with shared molecular identifiers were discarded instead of being binned into consensus sequences. MiTCR, set to a Q25 quality threshold and the strictest error-elimination algorithm, was used for CDR3 identification, clonotype clustering and error correction. Lower-bound total TCR beta diversity was estimated with a nonparametric unseen species model using Euler transformation. In-frame beta chains were kept once TCRdb had trimmed the public reads at Q25 with fastp and called clones with MiXCR. One record per CDR3 amino acid sequence lists the most common genes and DNA. The V and J calls and clone size are TCRdb's, not the authors'. The sample data list hundreds of thousands of distinct CDR3 sequences, and approximately 22% of these were observed just once. Roughly 22% of the sample lies in the top ten.

CDR1 and CDR2 were assigned from the germline V gene as SGHRS and YFSETQ. V and J are truncated by 3 bases and 2 bases respectively, leaving an intervening sequence of 14 bases. The CDR3 holds 15 amino acids from the cysteine to the phenylalanine. The DNA shown is the 45-base CDR3, in frame from base 1. The sequencing input was blood. The chain links TRBV5-1 with TRBJ1-2; TRBD1 is possibly the D segment (5 matching bases). This receptor was identified in a man between 65 and 79 years old in good health. The CDR3 reads as follows: CASSSQVEGNYGYTF. In nucleotide form, the sequence is TGCGCCAGCAGCTCCCAAGTTGAGGGGAACTATGGCTACACCTTC. Extended through the reference TRBV5-1 and TRBJ1-2 proteins, this CDR3 yields the full variable domain: KAGVTQTPRYLIKTRGQQVTLSCSPISGHRSVSWYQQTPGQGLQFLFEYFSETQRNKGNFPGRFSGRQFSNSRSEMNVSTLELGDSALYLCASSSQVEGNYGYTFGSGTRLTVV.